This T cell receptor (beta chain) emerged from a study of cytomegalovirus exposure and HLA in healthy donors. Study results and caveats: Judged likely to be a sequencing artifact was a cluster of highly shared sequence variants.

The table lists this clone with a count of one. Its antigen remains unidentified. It was with 60 Vbeta and 13 Jbeta primers that the PCR ran. Generated by immunoSEQ multiplex PCR, the TCRdb table keeps only in-frame clones and is missing some. The data contain some 150,000 clones, roughly 80% of them singletons. The donors gave bone marrow, and they were healthy. The CDR3 runs 14 residues. Between the trimmed V and J ends, which lost 6 bases and 6 bases, there was a span of 17 bases. CDR1 and CDR2 (germline): MNHEY, SMNVEV (reference sequence). The chain joins TRBV27 to TRBJ1-2, with D perhaps matching TRBD1 (5 bases). The sequencing sample was made of PBMCs. This clonotype originated in a woman aged 40 to 49 in good health and CMV-seropositive. The CDR3 sequence: CASRHLTGYNGYTF. The CDR3 coding sequence is TGTGCCAGCAGACATCTTACAGGCTACAATGGCTACACCTTC.